This passage covers 5 T cell receptor beta chains from one sample sequenced in a study of CD4 T cells in relation to SARS-CoV-2 and coronaviruses (dated by TCRdb to about 2021). Receptor amplification or capture employed the immunoSEQ multiplex PCR assay. TCRdb took over this immuneACCESS table, retaining in-frame rearrangements with V and J assigned. Such tables are incomplete; in checked studies, under half of the missing clones stem from an unresolved V gene, and the remainder is unexplained. The sample table lists roughly 63,000 clones, less than 95% of them with a count of one. Of the sample, approximately 0.15% is held by the ten largest clones. CD4+ T cells from unexposed donors were collected before the COVID-19 pandemic (2011-2018). Sequenced: naive CD4+ T cells from PBMCs. What this sample's cell subset or site label stands for: naive CD4+ T cells isolated by negative enrichment. The receptors come from a human donor in good health.

This chain uses TRBV4-1 with TRBJ1-3; TRBD1 might be the D (6 bases). Germline CDR1 MGHRA, CDR2 YSYEKL. CDR3 length: 15 amino acids. The V end lost 2 bases, the J end lost 5 bases, and 13 bases lay between the germline ends. The CDR3 nucleotides are TGCGCCAGCAGCCAACCTACAGGGAATCGAAACACCATATATTTT. Its protein product is CASSQPTGNRNTIYF.

The chain joins TRBV10-2 to TRBJ2-3, with 7 bases aligning to TRBD1. V lost 8 bases to trimming and J lost 3 bases; unmatched junction nucleotides: 5. Germline values: CDR1 WSHSY, CDR2 SAAADI. The CDR3 is 13 amino acids. CDR3 loop: CASETGSTDTQYF. The CDR3 nucleotides are TGCGCCAGCGAGACAGGGTCAACAGATACGCAGTATTTT.

The chain is built from TRBV5-1 and TRBJ2-4; 7 bases align to TRBD2. Looked up from germline, CDR1 is SGHRS and CDR2 is YFSETQ. This CDR3 has 15 residues. Trimming at V came to 3 bases and at J to 0 bases, leaving 3 bases not matched to a gene. DNA for the CDR3: TGCGCCAGCAGCTATGGGGGGGGAGCCAAAAACATTCAGTACTTC. This encodes CASSYGGGAKNIQYF.

This clone appeared a single time. The chain employs TRBV28 and TRBJ1-2; D is perhaps TRBD1 (6 bases). Between the trimmed V and J ends, which lost 1 base and 5 bases, there was a span of 14 bases. Germline V CDR1 and CDR2: MDHEN, SYDVKM. The CDR3 covers 15 residues. The CDR3 reads CASSLLVGHRYGYTF. In DNA form, the CDR3 reads TGTGCCAGCAGTTTATTAGTGGGACACCGATATGGCTACACCTTC.

This rearrangement joins TRBV5-6 to TRBJ1-1; 9 bases line up with TRBD1. Germline V gives CDR1 SGHDT, CDR2 YYEEEE. This CDR3 spans 16 amino acids. V was pared by 1 base and J by 3 bases, with 7 bases of the junction left unmatched. Here the CDR3 reads CASSLLQGARHTEAFF. The CDR3, as DNA: TGTGCCAGCAGCTTGCTACAGGGGGCGCGGCACACTGAAGCTTTCTTT.